The T cell receptor (beta chain) under discussion was sequenced for a study of cytomegalovirus exposure and HLA in healthy donors (dated by TCRdb to the late 2010s). About the full investigation: A later analysis indicated that the roughly 120 validation repertoires were generated on the platform also employed for the approximately 670 repertoires of the first cohort. In addition to the first cohort of 650 to 800 subjects, a separate validation cohort of around 110 different subjects was used. To predict cytomegalovirus infection status, the study combined high-throughput TCR immunosequencing, statistical association of individual TCRs with disease status, and machine learning. The study was designed to test whether signatures of past pathogen exposure could be identified by cataloging public T cell receptors. What the work shows at the level of the full study, not this receptor alone: All 120 or so repertoires were used to score co-occurrence in the validation cohort in a later analysis, because that analysis had no HLA typing for the cohort. The classifier was reported to diagnose cytomegalovirus status with high specificity and sensitivity in both the original cohort and the validation cohort. The study listed 150 to 200 TCR beta chains as associated with cytomegalovirus. In vitro tests confirmed that a few of the cytomegalovirus-associated TCR beta chains recognize cytomegalovirus antigens. It was suggested by the authors that the approach could potentially be generalized to other disease states and immunological phenotypes. In a later analysis, TCRs clustered in the first cohort were found to also tend to co-occur in the roughly 120 validation repertoires, with roughly 93% of cluster scores above 0. Most TCR sequences were seen in very few donors, while some public TCRs were found in many individuals.

V loses 4 bases of germline sequence and J loses 5 bases, and the interval between the two ends is 11 bases. Taken from cysteine to phenylalanine, the CDR3 has 13 residues. Only the CDR3 region is kept as DNA, spanning 39 bases read in frame from base 1. CDR1 and CDR2, looked up from the germline V gene, are SGHDN and FVKESK. Library construction relied on the immunoSEQ multiplex PCR assay. Regarding the original processing steps: A statistical classification framework was built to diagnose cytomegalovirus status from the catalog of TCR beta chain sequences. Imported from immuneACCESS, the table was reduced by TCRdb to in-frame sequences with V and J called. These copies leave out some clones; in studies compared against another copy, an unresolved V gene accounts for under half, and the cause of the remainder is not known. That table supplies the V and J calls and clone size; D and trimming were determined from the DNA. The sample table holds about 330,000 clones, of which roughly 88% were seen once. 0.84% of the sample lies in the top ten.

Note on this clone: Its antigen is currently not known. One base away there is no much larger clone; base qualities are not given.

The donors were included in the validation cohort of some 110 subjects, a group kept apart from the approximately 700-subject first cohort. This TCR came from a woman aged 18-29 years in good health and CMV-seronegative. The receptor chain draws on TRBV14 and TRBJ1-1; too little of a D gene remains to name it. Material: PBMCs. The nucleotide sequence is given as TGTGCCAGCAGCCTCCCTTCGGGGACTGAAGCTTTCTTT. Its translation reads: CASSLPSGTEAFF.